The source of this T cell receptor beta chain is a study of glioma-infiltrating T cells. TCR alpha and beta CDR3 regions were amplified from RNA using iRepertoire nested multiplex PCR. MiXCR, run by TCRdb on the multiplex PCR reads, gives a single entry per CDR3 protein. Seen here are approximately 140,000 distinct CDR3 sequences, about 25% observed once, and the top ten hold 25% to 30%. Germline V lookup: CDR1 DFQATT, CDR2 SNEGSKA (reference sequence). The CDR3 is made up of 13 amino acids. Trimming removed 6 bases at V and 9 bases at J, with 17 bases between. J is TRBJ2-2 and V is TRBV20-1; D is unclear. Specimen: glioma tissue, nonneoplastic brain tissue, or PBMCs (not recorded which). The sequence derives from a human donor with low-grade glioma or glioblastoma, undergoing nonglioma brain surgery, or in good health (not recorded which). This CDR3 reads CSARHPISWELFF. CDR3 nucleotide sequence: TGCAGTGCAAGGCACCCTATTTCTTGGGAGCTGTTTTTT.